This T cell receptor beta chain was identified in a study of cytomegalovirus exposure and HLA in healthy donors. Study information: Samples from HLA-typed donors yielded 65 million to 90 million unique TCRs in an early data release. Findings and caveats of the study: The authors excluded some V segments, including TRBV6-2 and TRBV6-3, as indistinguishable. It is likely that the observed cluster of highly shared sequence variants was a sequencing artifact. A later analysis reportedly identified an Asian-associated ancestry cluster as carrying fewer N-insertions than the roughly 720-donor mean.

The study ran its PCR with 60 Vbeta and 13 Jbeta primers. The repertoire was sequenced with immunoSEQ multiplex PCR; TCRdb's copy has only in-frame clones and lacks some. The table records approximately 220,000 clones, approximately 83% of them present only once. J gave up 3 bases and V 0 bases, and 6 bases lay outside the gene matches. From germline, CDR1 is SGHAT and CDR2 FQNNGV. This CDR3 contains 16 residues. As concerns this clone: The antigen remains undetermined.

The TCR comes from a boy aged 2 to 10 in good health and CMV-seronegative. Sequencing input: PBMCs. J is TRBJ1-2 and V is TRBV11-2; 8 bases are a match to TRBD1. The CDR3 reads CASSLDRAGGDYGYTF. CDR3 bases: TGTGCCAGCAGCTTAGATCGGGCAGGGGGCGACTATGGCTACACCTTC.